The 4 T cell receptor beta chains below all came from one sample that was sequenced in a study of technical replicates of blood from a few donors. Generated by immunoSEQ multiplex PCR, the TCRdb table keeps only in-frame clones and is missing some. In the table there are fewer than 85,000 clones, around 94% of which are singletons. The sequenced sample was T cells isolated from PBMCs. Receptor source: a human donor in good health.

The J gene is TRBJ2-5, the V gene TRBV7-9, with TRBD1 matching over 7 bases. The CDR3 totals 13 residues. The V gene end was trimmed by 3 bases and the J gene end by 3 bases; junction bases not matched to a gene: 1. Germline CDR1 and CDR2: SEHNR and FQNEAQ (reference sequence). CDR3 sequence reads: CASSFGTEETQYF. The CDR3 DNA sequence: TGTGCCAGCAGCTTCGGGACAGAAGAGACCCAGTACTTC.

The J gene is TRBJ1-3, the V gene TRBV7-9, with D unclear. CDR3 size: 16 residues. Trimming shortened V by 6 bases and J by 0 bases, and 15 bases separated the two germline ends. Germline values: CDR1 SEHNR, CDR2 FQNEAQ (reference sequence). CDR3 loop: CASRPEVLGSGNTIYF. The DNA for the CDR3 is TGTGCCAGCAGACCGGAGGTTCTGGGCTCTGGAAACACCATATATTTT.

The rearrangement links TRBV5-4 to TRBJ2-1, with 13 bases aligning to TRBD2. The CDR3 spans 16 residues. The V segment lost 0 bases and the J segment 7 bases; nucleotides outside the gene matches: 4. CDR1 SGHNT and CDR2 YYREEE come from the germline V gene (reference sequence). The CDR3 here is CASSLGGLAGTNEQFF. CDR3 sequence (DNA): TGTGCCAGCAGCTTGGGGGGACTAGCGGGGACTAATGAGCAGTTCTTC.

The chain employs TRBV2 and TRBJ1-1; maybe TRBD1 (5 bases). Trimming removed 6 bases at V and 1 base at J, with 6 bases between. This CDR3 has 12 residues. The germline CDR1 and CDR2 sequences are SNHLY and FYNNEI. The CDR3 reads CASSRENTEAFF. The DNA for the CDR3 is TGTGCCAGCAGCAGGGAGAACACTGAAGCTTTCTTT. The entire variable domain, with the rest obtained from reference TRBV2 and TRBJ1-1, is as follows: EPEVTQTPSHQVTQMGQEVILRCVPISNHLYFYWYRQILGQKVEFLVSFYNNEISEKSEIFDDQFSVERPDGSNFTLKIRSTKLEDSAMYFCASSRENTEAFFGQGTRLTVV.